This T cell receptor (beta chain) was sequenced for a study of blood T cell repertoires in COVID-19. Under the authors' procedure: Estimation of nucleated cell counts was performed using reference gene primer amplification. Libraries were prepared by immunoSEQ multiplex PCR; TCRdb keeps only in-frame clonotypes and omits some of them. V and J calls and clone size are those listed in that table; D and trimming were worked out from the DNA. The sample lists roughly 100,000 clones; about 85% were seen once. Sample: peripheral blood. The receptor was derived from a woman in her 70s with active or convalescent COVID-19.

CDR3 residues: CASRMSLAGEETQYF. The DNA for the CDR3 is TGCGCCAGCAGAATGAGTCTAGCGGGAGAAGAGACCCAGTACTTC. V gene TRBV5-1 combines with J gene TRBJ2-5; 10 bases are a match to TRBD2. CDR3 size: 15 residues. Germline V gives CDR1 SGHRS, CDR2 YFSETQ. The junction had 7 bases not matched to a gene; V was cut back by 5 bases and J by 3 bases.